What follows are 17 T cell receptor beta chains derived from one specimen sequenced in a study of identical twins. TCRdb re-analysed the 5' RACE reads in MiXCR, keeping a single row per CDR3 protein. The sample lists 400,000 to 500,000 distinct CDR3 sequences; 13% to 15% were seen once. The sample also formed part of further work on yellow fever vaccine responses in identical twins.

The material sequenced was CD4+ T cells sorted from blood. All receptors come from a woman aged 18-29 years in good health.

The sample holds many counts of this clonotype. The CDR3 bases are TGCAGTGTCTCCGCGGGTAGCGAGCAGTACTTC. Translating gives CSVSAGSEQYF. The gene calls are TRBV20-1 and TRBJ2-7, with D possibly being TRBD2 (5 bases). Germline CDR1 and CDR2: DFQATT and SNEGSKA (reference sequence). The V and J ends lost 7 bases and 6 bases respectively, with 13 bases between them. This CDR3 is built from 11 residues.

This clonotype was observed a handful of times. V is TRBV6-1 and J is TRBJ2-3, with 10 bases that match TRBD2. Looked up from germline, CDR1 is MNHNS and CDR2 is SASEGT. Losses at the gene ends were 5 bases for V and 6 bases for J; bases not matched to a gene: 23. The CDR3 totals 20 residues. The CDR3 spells CASSQRVQGGGSGRKDTQYF. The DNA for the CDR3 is TGTGCCAGCAGTCAAAGGGTACAGGGAGGAGGTAGCGGGAGGAAGGATACGCAGTATTTT.

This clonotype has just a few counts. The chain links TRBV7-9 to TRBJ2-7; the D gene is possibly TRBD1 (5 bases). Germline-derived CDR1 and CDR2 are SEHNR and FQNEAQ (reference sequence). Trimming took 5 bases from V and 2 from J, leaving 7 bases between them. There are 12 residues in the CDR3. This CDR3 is CASSGRAYEQYF. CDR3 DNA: TGTGCCAGCAGCGGCAGGGCCTACGAGCAGTACTTC.

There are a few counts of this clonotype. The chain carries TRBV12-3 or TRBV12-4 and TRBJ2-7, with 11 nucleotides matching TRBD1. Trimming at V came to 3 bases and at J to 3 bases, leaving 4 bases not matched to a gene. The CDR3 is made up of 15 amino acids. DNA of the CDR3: TGTGCCAGCAGTTTGGGGACAGGGGGGCTCTACGAGCAGTACTTC. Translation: CASSLGTGGLYEQYF.

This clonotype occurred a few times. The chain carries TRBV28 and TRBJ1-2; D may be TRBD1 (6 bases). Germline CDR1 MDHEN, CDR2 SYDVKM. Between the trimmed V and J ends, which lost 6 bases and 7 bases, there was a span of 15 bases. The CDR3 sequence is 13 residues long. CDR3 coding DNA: TGTGCCAGCAGAGGACCAGGGGCCAGTGGCTACACCTTC. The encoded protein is CASRGPGASGYTF.

The CDR3 is CASSLGDRATYEQYF. The CDR3 nucleotides are TGTGCCAGCAGCTTAGGAGACAGAGCGACCTACGAGCAGTACTTC. The chain employs TRBV11-2 and TRBJ2-7, with D possibly being TRBD1 (5 bases). The CDR3 length is 15 residues. V lost 1 base and J 2 bases, leaving 12 bases between the germline ends. Germline V lookup: CDR1 SGHAT, CDR2 FQNNGV.

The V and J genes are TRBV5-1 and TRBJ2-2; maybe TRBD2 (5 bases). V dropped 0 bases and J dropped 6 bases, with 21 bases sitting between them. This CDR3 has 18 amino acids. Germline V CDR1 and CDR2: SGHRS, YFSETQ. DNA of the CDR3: TGCGCCAGCAGCTTGGCCGGGGTTGGCAGGTCCCCCGCCGGGGAGCTGTTTTTT. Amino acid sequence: CASSLAGVGRSPAGELFF.

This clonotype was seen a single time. The DNA of the CDR3 is TGTGCCAGCAGTTTATTGTCCGGGCTTGGTGGGCTGTTTTTT. Its protein is CASSLLSGLGGLFF. The V call is TRBV12-3 or TRBV12-4, the J call TRBJ2-2; D call uncertain. This CDR3 comprises 14 residues. V dropped 2 bases and J dropped 13 bases, with 17 bases sitting between them.

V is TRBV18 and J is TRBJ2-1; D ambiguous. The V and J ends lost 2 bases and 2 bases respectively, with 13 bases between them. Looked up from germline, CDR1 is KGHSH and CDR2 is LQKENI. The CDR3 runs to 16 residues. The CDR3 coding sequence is TGTGCCAGCTCACCAGTGAAGTACGGGCCCTACAATGAGCAGTTCTTC. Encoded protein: CASSPVKYGPYNEQFF.

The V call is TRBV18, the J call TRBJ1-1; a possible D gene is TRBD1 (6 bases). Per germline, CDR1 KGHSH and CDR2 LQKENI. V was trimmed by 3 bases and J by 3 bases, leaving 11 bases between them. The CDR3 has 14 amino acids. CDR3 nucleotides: TGTGCCAGCTCACCTCTACAGGGAGACACTGAAGCTTTCTTT. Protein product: CASSPLQGDTEAFF.

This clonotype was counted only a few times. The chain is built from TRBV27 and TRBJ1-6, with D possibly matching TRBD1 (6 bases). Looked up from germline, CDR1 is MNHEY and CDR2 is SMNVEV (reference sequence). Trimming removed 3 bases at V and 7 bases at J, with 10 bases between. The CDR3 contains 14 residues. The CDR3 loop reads CASSFNGGNSPLHF. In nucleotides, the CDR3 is TGTGCCAGCAGTTTCAACGGGGGCAATTCACCCCTCCACTTT.

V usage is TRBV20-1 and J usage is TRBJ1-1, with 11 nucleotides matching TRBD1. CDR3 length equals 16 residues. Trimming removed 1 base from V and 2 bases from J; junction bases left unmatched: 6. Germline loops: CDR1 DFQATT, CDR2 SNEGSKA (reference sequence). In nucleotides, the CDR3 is TGCAGTGCTAGAGCCCCCGGGACAGGGGGTAACACTGAAGCTTTCTTT. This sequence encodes CSARAPGTGGNTEAFF.

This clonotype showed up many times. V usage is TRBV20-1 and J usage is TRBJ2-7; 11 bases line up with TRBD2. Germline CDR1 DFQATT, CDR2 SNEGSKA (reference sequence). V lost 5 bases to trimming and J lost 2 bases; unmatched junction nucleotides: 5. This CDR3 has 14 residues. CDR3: CSAYTSGGPYEQYF. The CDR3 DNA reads TGCAGTGCTTACACTAGCGGGGGCCCCTACGAGCAGTACTTC.

The CDR3 protein is CASRGASGSLLRNEQFF. The CDR3 coding sequence is TGTGCCAGCCGCGGGGCTAGCGGGAGTCTCCTGCGGAATGAGCAGTTCTTC. The rearrangement joins TRBV27 to TRBJ2-1; TRBD2 agrees at 10 bases. Trimming at V came to 8 bases and at J to 7 bases, leaving 17 bases not matched to a gene. The germline V gene encodes CDR1 MNHEY and CDR2 SMNVEV (reference sequence). The CDR3 totals 17 residues.

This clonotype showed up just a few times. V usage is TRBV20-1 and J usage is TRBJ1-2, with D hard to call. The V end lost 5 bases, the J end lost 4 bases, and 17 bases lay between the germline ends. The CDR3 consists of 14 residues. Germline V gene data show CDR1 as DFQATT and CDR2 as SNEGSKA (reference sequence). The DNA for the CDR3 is TGCAGTGCTGTGGACTTTCAGCGGGGCTATGGCTACACCTTC. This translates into CSAVDFQRGYGYTF.

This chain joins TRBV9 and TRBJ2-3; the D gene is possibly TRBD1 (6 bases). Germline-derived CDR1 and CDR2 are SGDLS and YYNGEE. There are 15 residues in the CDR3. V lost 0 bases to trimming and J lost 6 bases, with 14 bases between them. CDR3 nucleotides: TGTGCCAGCAGCGTAGCTACAGGGATGAGCGATACGCAGTATTTT. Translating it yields CASSVATGMSDTQYF.

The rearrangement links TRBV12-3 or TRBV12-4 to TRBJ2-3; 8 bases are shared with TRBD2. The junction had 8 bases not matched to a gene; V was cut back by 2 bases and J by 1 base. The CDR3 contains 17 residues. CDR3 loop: CASSLLVGTRGTDTQYF. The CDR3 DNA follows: TGTGCCAGCAGTTTATTAGTCGGGACTAGGGGCACAGATACGCAGTATTTT.